Listed below are T cell receptor beta chains from one sample, sequenced in a study of PD-1 blockade in classical Hodgkin lymphoma. Profiled with immunoSEQ multiplex PCR; TCRdb holds only in-frame clones, not every one. The data contain fewer than 80,000 clones, over 70% of them singletons. The sequencing used peripheral blood mononuclear cells (PBMCs), collected before the second cycle of nivolumab. The receptors derive from a human donor with classical Hodgkin lymphoma. CDR3s include the opening cysteine and the closing phenylalanine or tryptophan. The size entry is marked missing in some rows and otherwise reads once, few, many or a size class.

v_call: TRBV6-5; clone_size: .; j_call: TRBJ1-2; cdr3_length: 15; cdr3_aa: CASTPNSGLGDGYTF
v_call: TRBV7-9; clone_size: many; j_call: TRBJ1-2; cdr3_length: 13; cdr3_aa: CASSPTPIYGYTF
v_call: TRBV6-5; clone_size: .; j_call: TRBJ1-2; cdr3_length: 16; cdr3_aa: CASSYSPSSEGYGYTF
v_call: TRBV18; clone_size: .; j_call: TRBJ2-7; cdr3_length: 16; cdr3_aa: CASSPPEGPDTYEQYF
v_call: TRBV11-2; clone_size: few; j_call: TRBJ2-1; cdr3_length: 14; cdr3_aa: CASSISTGVNEQFF
v_call: TRBV6-6; clone_size: .; j_call: TRBJ2-3; cdr3_length: 15; cdr3_aa: CASSSRREATDTQYF
v_call: TRBV4-1; clone_size: .; j_call: TRBJ2-2; cdr3_length: 15; cdr3_aa: CASSQTAGEAGELFF
v_call: TRBV2; clone_size: .; j_call: TRBJ1-1; cdr3_length: 14; cdr3_aa: CASSVALRVAEAFF
v_call: TRBV30; clone_size: .; j_call: TRBJ1-5; cdr3_length: 13; cdr3_aa: CAWSTGGNQPQHF
v_call: TRBV7-6; clone_size: .; j_call: TRBJ2-2; cdr3_length: 15; cdr3_aa: CASSLSGANTGELFF
v_call: TRBV19; clone_size: few; j_call: TRBJ2-2; cdr3_length: 16; cdr3_aa: CASSTQTLSNTGELFF
v_call: TRBV5-6; clone_size: few; j_call: TRBJ2-1; cdr3_length: 15; cdr3_aa: CASSLEVGAYNEQFF
v_call: TRBV5-4; clone_size: .; j_call: TRBJ2-5; cdr3_length: 16; cdr3_aa: CASSPGGAVGQETQYF
v_call: TRBV11-2; clone_size: .; j_call: TRBJ2-7; cdr3_length: 16; cdr3_aa: CASSLGTASTYYEQYF
v_call: TRBV6-5; clone_size: .; j_call: TRBJ2-3; cdr3_length: 12; cdr3_aa: CASRTGPGEQYF
v_call: TRBV9; clone_size: .; j_call: TRBJ1-1; cdr3_length: 16; cdr3_aa: CASSVGPPGGNTEAFF
v_call: TRBV7-7; clone_size: .; j_call: TRBJ2-2; cdr3_length: 16; cdr3_aa: CASSRWTGENTGELFF
v_call: TRBV9; clone_size: .; j_call: TRBJ2-1; cdr3_length: 15; cdr3_aa: CASSVIAGGRDEQFF
v_call: TRBV7-3; clone_size: .; j_call: TRBJ1-2; cdr3_length: 15; cdr3_aa: CASSLTGGSGNGYTF
v_call: TRBV5-1; clone_size: .; j_call: TRBJ2-7; cdr3_length: 14; cdr3_aa: CASSIQGQNYEQYF
v_call: TRBV6-5; clone_size: .; j_call: TRBJ2-5; cdr3_length: 15; cdr3_aa: CASSSWTGGGETQYF
v_call: TRBV11-2; clone_size: .; j_call: TRBJ2-7; cdr3_length: 12; cdr3_aa: CASSLGTYEQYF
v_call: TRBV27; clone_size: .; j_call: TRBJ1-1; cdr3_length: 14; cdr3_aa: CASATTGMNTEAFF